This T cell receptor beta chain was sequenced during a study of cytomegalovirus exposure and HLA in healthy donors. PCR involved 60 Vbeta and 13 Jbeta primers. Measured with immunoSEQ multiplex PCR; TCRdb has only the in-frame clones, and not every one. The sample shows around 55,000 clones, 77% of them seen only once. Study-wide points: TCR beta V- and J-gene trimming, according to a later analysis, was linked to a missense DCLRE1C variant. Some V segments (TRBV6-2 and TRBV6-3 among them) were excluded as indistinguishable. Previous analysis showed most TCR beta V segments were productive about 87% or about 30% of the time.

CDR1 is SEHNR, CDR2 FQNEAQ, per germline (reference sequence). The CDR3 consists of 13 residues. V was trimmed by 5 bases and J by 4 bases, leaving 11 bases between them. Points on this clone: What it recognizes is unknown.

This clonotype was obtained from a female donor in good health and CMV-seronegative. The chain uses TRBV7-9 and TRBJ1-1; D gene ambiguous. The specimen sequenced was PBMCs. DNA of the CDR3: TGTGCCAGCAGCCGTAACAGTCTCACTGAAGCTTTCTTT. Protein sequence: CASSRNSLTEAFF.